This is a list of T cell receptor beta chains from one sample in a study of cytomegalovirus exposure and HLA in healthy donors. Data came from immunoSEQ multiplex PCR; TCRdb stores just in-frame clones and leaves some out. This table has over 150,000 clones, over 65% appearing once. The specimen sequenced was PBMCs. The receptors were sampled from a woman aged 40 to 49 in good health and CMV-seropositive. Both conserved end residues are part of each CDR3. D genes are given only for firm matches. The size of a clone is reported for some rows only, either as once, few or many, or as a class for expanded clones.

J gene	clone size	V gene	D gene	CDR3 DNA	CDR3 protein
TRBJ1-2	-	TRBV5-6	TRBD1	TGTGCCAGCAGCCAGAGGACAGGGCCGATATCCTATGGCTACACCTTC	CASSQRTGPISYGYTF
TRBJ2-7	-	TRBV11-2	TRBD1	TGTGCCAGCAGCTGGGGACAGGGAGGTATCGAGCAGTACTTC	CASSWGQGGIEQYF
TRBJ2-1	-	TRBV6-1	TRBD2	TGTGCCAGCAGTCCGGGGGGGAGGAAATACAATGAGCAGTTCTTC	CASSPGGRKYNEQFF
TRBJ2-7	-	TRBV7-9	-	TGTGCCAGCAGCTTAGCGCTGGAGGGGAGGCAGTACTTC	CASSLALEGRQYF
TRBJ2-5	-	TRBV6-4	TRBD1	TGTGCCAGCAAACTCCTTTCGGGGACAGAGGCCTTCGAGACCCAGTACTTC	CASKLLSGTEAFETQYF
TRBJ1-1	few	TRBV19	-	TGTGCCAGTAGTCCCTCTGGGACAACGAACACTGAAGCTTTCTTT	CASSPSGTTNTEAFF
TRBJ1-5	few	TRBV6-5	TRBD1	TGTGCCAGCAGTGTCGGACAGGGAAACGAGCCCCAGCATTTT	CASSVGQGNEPQHF
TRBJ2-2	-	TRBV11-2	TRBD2	TGTGCCAGCAGCTCAGGACTAGCGTCCCGTGGGGAGACCGGGGAGCTGTTTTTT	CASSSGLASRGETGELFF
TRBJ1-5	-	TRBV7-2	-	TGTGCCAGCAGCTTATCGGAGAATCAGCCCCAGCATTTT	CASSLSENQPQHF
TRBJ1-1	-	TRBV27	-	TGTGCCAGCAGTTTAAGAGGCCAGGGGTACACTGAAGCTTTCTTT	CASSLRGQGYTEAFF
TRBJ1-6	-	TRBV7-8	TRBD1	TGTGCCAGCAGCTTAGAGACAGGGGTGAATTCACCCCTCCACTTT	CASSLETGVNSPLHF
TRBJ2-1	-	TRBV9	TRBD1	TGTGCCAGCAGTCGCACAGGGGGCTTCGACAATGAGCAGTTCTTC	CASSRTGGFDNEQFF
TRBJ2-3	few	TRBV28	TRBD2	TGTGCCAGCAGTTCCCCTACTAGCGGGAGCACAGATACGCAGTATTTT	CASSSPTSGSTDTQYF
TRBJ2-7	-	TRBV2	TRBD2	TGTGCCAGCAATCGACTAGCGGGGAGCTCCTACGAGCAGTACTTC	CASNRLAGSSYEQYF
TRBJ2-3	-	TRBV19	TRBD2	TGTGCCAGTACAGGACTAGCGGGAGCAGATACGCAGTATTTT	CASTGLAGADTQYF
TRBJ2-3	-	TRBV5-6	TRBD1	TGTGCCAGCAGCTTGCGAGGGGGACAGGGGGGAGATACGCAGTATTTT	CASSLRGGQGGDTQYF
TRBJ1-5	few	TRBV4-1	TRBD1	TGCGCCAGCAGCCCGATAGACAGGGGCGGCAATCAGCCCCAGCATTTT	CASSPIDRGGNQPQHF
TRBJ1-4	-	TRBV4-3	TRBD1	TGCGCCAGCAGCCAAGGGGACAGGGGTGATGAAAAACTGTTTTTT	CASSQGDRGDEKLFF
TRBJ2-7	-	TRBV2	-	TGTGCCAGCAGTAACGGTGACTCGATAACCTACGAGCAGTACTTC	CASSNGDSITYEQYF
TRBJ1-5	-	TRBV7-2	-	TGTGCCAGCAGCCGGGGGGGCCAGCCCCAGCATTTT	CASSRGGQPQHF
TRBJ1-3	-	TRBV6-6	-	TGTGCCAGTGGGAGCGGAAACACCATATATTTT	CASGSGNTIYF
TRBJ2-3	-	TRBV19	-	TGTGCCAGTAGCTGGAGCCGAGATACGCAGTATTTT	CASSWSRDTQYF
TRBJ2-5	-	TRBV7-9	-	TGTGCCAGCAGCTACGTCGACTCGCCCGGTGGGACCCAGTACTTC	CASSYVDSPGGTQYF
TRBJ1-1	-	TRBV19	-	TGTGCCAGTAGTACGCTACAGGGTATGACTGAAGCTTTCTTT	CASSTLQGMTEAFF
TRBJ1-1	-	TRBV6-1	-	TGTGCCAGCAGTCGAGAGAGAGACAGGCAAGAAGCTTTCTTT	CASSRERDRQEAFF
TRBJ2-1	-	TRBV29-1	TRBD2	TGCAGCGTTGATCTACTAGCGGGGGTAGATGAGCAGTTCTTC	CSVDLLAGVDEQFF
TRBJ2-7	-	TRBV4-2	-	TGTGCCAGCAGCCAAGATTCGACCAGAGGAGTCGAGCAGTACTTC	CASSQDSTRGVEQYF
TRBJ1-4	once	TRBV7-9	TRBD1	TGTTCCAGCAGCTTACAGGGGACTAATGAAAAACTGTTTTTT	CSSSLQGTNEKLFF